This T cell receptor (beta chain) is drawn from a study of preoperative IRX-2 immunotherapy in early breast cancer. Treatment given: preoperative locoregional IRX-2 cytokine immunotherapy. The method was immunoSEQ multiplex PCR; TCRdb's version includes in-frame clones alone and lacks a portion of them. The data hold approximately 26,000 clones, with around 80% observed a single time. The CDR3 is made up of 13 amino acids. The clonotype was recovered from a human donor with breast cancer. This rearrangement joins TRBV1 to TRBJ1-5. TRBV1 is reported as a pseudogene. Sequenced material: lymph node tissue, taken after IRX-2 immunotherapy. This CDR3 is CASSQDGDQPQHF. The CDR3 nucleotides read TGCGCCAGCAGCCAAGACGGGGACCAGCCCCAGCATTTT.